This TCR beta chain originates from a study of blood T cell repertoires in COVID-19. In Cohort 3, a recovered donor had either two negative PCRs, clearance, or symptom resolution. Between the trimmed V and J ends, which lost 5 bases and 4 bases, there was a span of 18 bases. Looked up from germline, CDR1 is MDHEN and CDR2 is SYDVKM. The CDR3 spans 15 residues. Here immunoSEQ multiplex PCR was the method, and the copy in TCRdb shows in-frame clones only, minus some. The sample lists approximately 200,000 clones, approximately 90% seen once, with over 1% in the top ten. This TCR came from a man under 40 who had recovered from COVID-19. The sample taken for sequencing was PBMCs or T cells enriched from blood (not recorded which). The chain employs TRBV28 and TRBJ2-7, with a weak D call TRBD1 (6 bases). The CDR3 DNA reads TGTGCCAGCAGTATCACCGGACAGACAAGTTACGAGCAGTACTTC. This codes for CASSITGQTSYEQYF.